The rows below give T cell receptor beta chains drawn from one sample of a study of cytomegalovirus exposure and HLA in healthy donors. Method: immunoSEQ multiplex PCR; TCRdb's copy keeps in-frame clones and lacks some. The table has some 200,000 clones, 65% to 80% seen once. Sequencing used PBMCs. These receptors were obtained from a man aged 45 to 65 in good health and CMV-seronegative. CDR3s include the opening cysteine and the closing phenylalanine or tryptophan. The D gene is left open where the match is weak. A clone size is listed for some rows: how often the clone was seen (once, few, many), or a class if it is expanded.

>TRBV11-2|.|TRBJ1-5|TRBD1
TGTGCCAGCAGCCCCGGGACAGATCAGCCCCAGCATTTT
CASSPGTDQPQHF
>TRBV28|once|TRBJ2-7|TRBD2
TGTGGAACTAGCGGGGGTACCTCCTACGAGCAGTACTTC
CGTSGGTSYEQYF
>TRBV6-1|.|TRBJ2-7|.
TGTGCCAGCAGTGAACTCGGCACAGGGAACTACGAGCAGTACTTC
CASSELGTGNYEQYF
>TRBV19|few|TRBJ1-2|TRBD1
TGTGCCAGTAGTATAGTCTCGGGACAGGGGGGAGGTGGCTACACCTTC
CASSIVSGQGGGGYTF
>TRBV27|.|TRBJ2-7|TRBD1
TGTGCCAGCAGCCCCGGGACAGGGGCGTCATACGAGCAGTACTTC
CASSPGTGASYEQYF
>TRBV4-1|.|TRBJ2-2|.
TGCGCCAGCAGCCTCAGGGGGCAGGGCAAAATAGCGGGGGTCACCGGGGAGCTGTTTTTT
CASSLRGQGKIAGVTGELFF
>TRBV28|.|TRBJ2-7|TRBD2
TGTGCCAGCAGTTTGGGGGGGGGACCTGGCTACGAGCAGTACTTC
CASSLGGGPGYEQYF
>TRBV29-1|.|TRBJ2-7|.
TGCAGCGTCTTTGAGGGGGGGCCCCACTACGAGCAGTACTTC
CSVFEGGPHYEQYF
>TRBV5-6|.|TRBJ2-6|.
TGTGCCAGCAGTACCGGGGGGCGATCTGGGGCCAACGTCCTGACTTTC
CASSTGGRSGANVLTF
>TRBV6-6|.|TRBJ2-7|TRBD1
TGTGCCATCGGGACAGGAATCTACGAGCAGTACTTC
CAIGTGIYEQYF
>TRBV28|.|TRBJ2-1|TRBD2
TGTGCCAGCAGTCCCGGGACTAGCGGGAAGGGTCAGTTCTTC
CASSPGTSGKGQFF
>TRBV28|.|TRBJ2-5|TRBD1
TGTGCCAGCAGGGGCCCGGGACAGGGTTGGACCCAGTACTTC
CASRGPGQGWTQYF
>TRBV30|once|TRBJ2-3|TRBD2
TGTGCCTGGAGTCCGGGGGGGCTTAGCGGGAGCACAGATACGCAGTATTTT
CAWSPGGLSGSTDTQYF
>TRBV28|.|TRBJ2-7|TRBD2
TGTGCCAGCGCAACCGCTAGCGGGAGGGCCTACGAGCAGTACTTC
CASATASGRAYEQYF
>TRBV7-3|.|TRBJ2-1|TRBD2
TGTGCCAGCAGCCCCCGACTAGCATACAATGAGCAGTTCTTC
CASSPRLAYNEQFF
>TRBV2|.|TRBJ1-1|TRBD1
TGTGCCAGCAGTGGACAGGGGTTGGGGAACACTGAAGCTTTCTTT
CASSGQGLGNTEAFF
>TRBV2|.|TRBJ2-7|.
TGTGCCAGCAGCCCCCGGGACGAGCAGTACTTC
CASSPRDEQYF
>TRBV29-1|.|TRBJ2-5|TRBD1
TGCAGCGCTCGGACAGGGCAAGAGACCCAGTACTTC
CSARTGQETQYF
>TRBV11-2|few|TRBJ2-2|.
TGTGCCAGCAGCTTAGATGGACACTCCACCGGGGAGCTGTTTTTT
CASSLDGHSTGELFF
>TRBV19|few|TRBJ2-7|TRBD2
TGTGCCAGTAGTCCCCGGACTAGCGGGAGTATCGAGCAGTACTTC
CASSPRTSGSIEQYF
>TRBV29-1|few|TRBJ2-7|.
TGCAGCGTCGTCAGCGCCAGCTCCTACGAGCAGTACTTC
CSVVSASSYEQYF
>TRBV28|.|TRBJ1-6|.
TGTGCCAGCAGTTTAAACAGGGCGAATTCACCCCTCCACTTT
CASSLNRANSPLHF
>TRBV27|.|TRBJ2-2|.
TGTGCCAGCAGTTTACAGGTGGCCGGGGAGCTGTTTTTT
CASSLQVAGELFF
>TRBV19|few|TRBJ2-2|TRBD1
TGTGCCAGTACCCCCTCCGGGACAGGGAGGGCCGGGGAGCTGTTTTTT
CASTPSGTGRAGELFF
>TRBV27|.|TRBJ1-2|TRBD1
TGTGCCAGCAGTCCCAGGGGGGCTAACTATGGCTACACCTTC
CASSPRGANYGYTF
>TRBV28|.|TRBJ2-5|.
TGTGCCAGCGCTCAGGATTACGCCAGGGAGACCCAGTACTTC
CASAQDYARETQYF
>TRBV7-2|.|TRBJ2-3|.
TGTGCCAGCAGCTTAGGAAGGAGTAGGGGAGATACGCAGTATTTT
CASSLGRSRGDTQYF
>TRBV5-6|few|TRBJ2-3|TRBD1
TGTGCCAGCAGCTTAAGGACAGGGTTCGGGAATACGCAGTATTTT
CASSLRTGFGNTQYF
>TRBV30|.|TRBJ2-2|TRBD1
TGTGCCTGGAGTCCTGGACAGGGGATCACCGGGGAGCTGTTTTTT
CAWSPGQGITGELFF
>TRBV5-4|.|TRBJ1-1|.
TGTGCCAGCAGCTCCCGAAGGCGCGGGGCCGACACTGAAGCTTTCTTT
CASSSRRRGADTEAFF
>TRBV9|once|TRBJ2-3|.
TGTGCCAGCAGCGTAGAGGGAGAGACAGATACGCAGTATTTT
CASSVEGETDTQYF
>TRBV15|.|TRBJ2-3|TRBD2
TGTGCCACCAGCGGAGGAGGCCTAGCGGGGCCAGATACGCAGTATTTT
CATSGGGLAGPDTQYF
>TRBV6-1|.|TRBJ1-5|TRBD1
TGTGCCAGCAGTGAGTACAGGGGGAATCAGCCCCAGCATTTT
CASSEYRGNQPQHF
>TRBV6-6|.|TRBJ2-7|TRBD1
TGTGCCAGCAGCTCTGGTGGGACAGTTCTATCCTACGAGCAGTACTTC
CASSSGGTVLSYEQYF
>TRBV19|.|TRBJ1-1|TRBD1
TGTGCCAGTAATGACAGGGGGCTCTCTGAAGCTTTCTTT
CASNDRGLSEAFF
>TRBV7-3|.|TRBJ2-2|TRBD2
TGTGCCAGCAGCTTTCTTGGACTAGCGGGAGCTGGCGGGGAGCTGTTTTTT
CASSFLGLAGAGGELFF
>TRBV4-2|.|TRBJ1-4|.
TGTGCCAGCAGCCAGAACAGGGAAGTAGTAACTAATGAAAAACTGTTTTTT
CASSQNREVVTNEKLFF
>TRBV5-1|.|TRBJ2-3|.
TGCGCCAGCAGCCCTTCTTTAGGAGTCACAGATACGCAGTATTTT
CASSPSLGVTDTQYF
>TRBV19|medium-sized|TRBJ1-5|TRBD1
TGTGCCAGGCGGGACAGGGGTAATCAGCCCCAGCATTTT
CARRDRGNQPQHF
>TRBV7-3|.|TRBJ2-1|.
TGTGCCAGCAGACCTGAGAGCTCCTACAATGAGCAGTTCTTC
CASRPESSYNEQFF
>TRBV19|.|TRBJ2-3|TRBD1
TGTGCCAGTAGTCCCGGGACAGGGATCGATACGCAGTATTTT
CASSPGTGIDTQYF
>TRBV27|.|TRBJ2-7|.
TGTGCCAGCAGACACGTATTCTCCTACGAGCAGTACTTC
CASRHVFSYEQYF
>TRBV30|once|TRBJ2-7|TRBD2
TGTGCCTGGACCCCGGGGGGGGGCTACGAGCAGTACTTC
CAWTPGGGYEQYF
>TRBV2|.|TRBJ2-7|TRBD2
TGTGCCAGCCATATGAGGGGCGGGAGTAGACACGAGCAGTACTTC
CASHMRGGSRHEQYF
>TRBV2|few|TRBJ2-2|TRBD1
TGTGCCAGCACCGGGACAGTAGCGAACACCGGGGAGCTGTTTTTT
CASTGTVANTGELFF
>TRBV30|.|TRBJ1-1|.
TGTGCCTGGAGTGTAGGCGGGGTGAACACTGAAGCTTTCTTT
CAWSVGGVNTEAFF
>TRBV11-2|.|TRBJ2-7|TRBD1
TGTGCCAGCAGCTCCCAGCCTACGATCGGGACAGTTCGGTTATACGAGCAGTACTTC
CASSSQPTIGTVRLYEQYF
>TRBV29-1|.|TRBJ1-1|.
TGCAGCGGGACTGACGGAGCGGGGAACACTGAAGCTTTCTTT
CSGTDGAGNTEAFF
>TRBV5-1|.|TRBJ1-3|TRBD1
TGCGCCAGCAGCGCGGACAGGGGAGCTGGAAACACCATATATTTT
CASSADRGAGNTIYF
>TRBV27|.|TRBJ2-3|.
TGTGCCAGCAGTCTCTCCCCGAGTAGCCCCCCCCATACGCAGTATTTT
CASSLSPSSPPHTQYF
>TRBV7-9|.|TRBJ2-1|TRBD2
TGTGCCAGCAGCTTTGGACTAGGGAACAATGAGCAGTTCTTC
CASSFGLGNNEQFF